What follows is one TCR beta chain and its context. Its antigen is not yet known. Base qualities are not at hand, and no much larger clone is one base apart. The entry originates in a study of shared clonotypes between healthy human individuals (dated by TCRdb to the early 2020s). Looking at the study overall: The cohort comprised a couple of women and a few men aged 18 to 49 years. For each donor, CD4 naive and CD4 memory were each run on three plates, CD8 naive on two plates, and CD8 memory on one plate. The study deeply sequenced blood TCR repertoires of 5 or 6 healthy adults to estimate repertoire size and the extent of clonotype sharing between individuals. Different laboratories and diverse techniques were used to prepare libraries and sequence TCR repertoires, to increase sequencing depth and limit assay-specific biases. Leukapheresis yielded between about 0.94 and 8.9 billion PBMCs per donor. The full study reports these points: Naive subsets generally had larger estimated clonotype richness than memory subsets. Even with the large sequencing depth, rarefaction of the sorted-subset datasets indicated that sequencing was incomplete. The small number of donors limited the genetic and exposure-history diversity represented. When a handful of donors were compared, the shared fraction of clonotypes was about 5% for naive CD4, approximately 3.3% for naive CD8, more than 2% for memory CD4, and 0.4% for memory CD8. Sampling was restricted to blood, and TCR repertoires in tissue are likely to differ from TCR repertoires in blood. Compared with non-shared clonotypes, the clonotypes found in all four sorted-subset donors had higher generation probabilities. Pairwise subsampling led to the expectation that sequencing depth would affect the degree of clonotype sharing among donors.

TCR CDR3 regions were amplified from genomic DNA by multiplex PCR using the deep immunoSEQ assay. Extracted genomic DNA from each cell subset was spread evenly across all wells of several immunoSEQ 96-well plates, with each plate serving as a replicate. For sorted subsets, about 0.2 ug genomic DNA, equal to about 30,000 T cell genomes, was loaded into each replicate PCR. Purified libraries were measured with a Qubit 3.0 fluorometer, size-checked on a Bioanalyzer 2100, and measured again with the KAPA Library Quantification kit. Each immunoSEQ 96-well plate was sequenced on its own single-read 150-cycle Illumina NextSeq 550 flow cell. The study's processing was this. Because the immunoSEQ output included only junctional sequences and no quality scores, the filtering could not be the same as the filtering used for full-length reads. To assign V/J genes and CDR3, sequences were annotated using PyIR, a Python wrapper for IgBLAST v1.9, with IMGT germline references. Reads were filtered out if the reads had weak V/J assignments (E-value above 1e-6), no CDR3, stop codons, out-of-frame junctions, or ambiguous translated residues. V3J clonotypes were defined as sequences sharing an identical inferred V gene, J gene, and CDR3 amino acid sequence. To compute the percentage overlap between repertoires, the number of shared unique clonotypes was divided by the size of the smaller repertoire. Richness of each repertoire was evaluated using RTK rarefaction, the Chao1 estimator, and Recon v2.1 estimates of unobserved clonotypes. For all TCRbeta clonotypes obtained by the gDNA method from a few donors, generation probabilities were computed with OLGA. TCRdb's version of the immuneACCESS table is confined to in-frame rearrangements and falls short of the full clone set. An unresolved V gene accounts for under half of the shortfall where checked; the remainder is of unknown origin. That table supplies the V and J calls and clone size; D and trimming were determined from the DNA. For this sample the table gives 1.5 million to 2.5 million clones, of which approximately 95% were detected only once. 1.2% of the sample is in the top ten clones.

For the CD8 naive samples, CD45RO-negative cells were positively selected for CCR7, yielding a CD45RA+CCR7+ population from which TemRA cells were excluded. Donors were healthy HIV-negative adults with no recently reported acute infections or vaccinations. All donors were Caucasian adults living in Nashville, Tennessee, USA. After blood collection by leukapheresis, PBMCs were isolated using Ficoll-Histopaque density gradient centrifugation and then cryopreserved in the vapor phase of liquid nitrogen. Analytical flow cytometry was used to check the purity and quantity of each magnetically sorted T cell population. Each sorted fraction had its genomic DNA isolated and then quantified by UV absorbance on a Nanodrop 2000c. The CDR3 measures 14 amino acids from cysteine to phenylalanine. CDR3 DNA is the only sequence kept; it has 42 bases, read in frame from the first base. V is cut by 1 base and J by 5 bases, and the space between the germline ends is 12 bases. The germline V gene sets CDR1 to SGHAT and CDR2 to FQNNGV.

The V gene is TRBV11-2 and the J gene is TRBJ2-7, with the D segment possibly TRBD1 or TRBD2, each aligning over 6 bases. This sequence was found in a man between 18 and 35 years old in good health. Sequenced input: naive CD8+ T cells sorted from blood. The cell subset or site label for this specimen denotes: CD45RA+CCR7+. The DNA sequence is TGTGCCAGCAGCTTAGGGGGGGCGTACAACGAGCAGTACTTC. This is translated as CASSLGGAYNEQYF.